The present TCR beta chain was sequenced within a study of cytomegalovirus exposure and HLA in healthy donors. Notes on the study in general: Cytomegalovirus status, reportedly, was diagnosed with high specificity and sensitivity by the classifier.

The method was immunoSEQ multiplex PCR; TCRdb's version includes in-frame clones alone and lacks a portion of them. The sample records about 350,000 clones, about 90% being singletons. A note on this clone: What it binds is not known.

The sequence was collected from a woman aged 25 to 39 in good health and CMV-seropositive. The sequenced sample was PBMCs.

CDR3 protein: CASSLAGTNGVYEQYF. The CDR3 nucleotides read TGTGCCAGCAGTCTAGCTGGGACAAACGGGGTCTACGAGCAGTACTTC. This chain joins TRBV28 and TRBJ2-7, with D perhaps matching TRBD1 (6 bases). The CDR3 consists of 16 residues. Deletions cut 5 bases from V and 3 bases from J, with 20 bases between. CDR1 MDHEN and CDR2 SYDVKM come from the germline V gene.